These 9 T cell receptor beta chains were all obtained from the same sample, sequenced in a study of T cell changes during pregnancy in multiple sclerosis. Profiling relied on immunoSEQ multiplex PCR, and the TCRdb table lists in-frame clones only, not all of them. The sample has about 20,000 clones; about 88% are singletons. The sample was CD8+ T cells from peripheral blood mononuclear cells, taken in the second trimester of pregnancy. The source of these receptors is a female donor in good health, enrolled as a control in a pregnancy study.

This rearrangement joins TRBV15 to TRBJ1-6; D ambiguous. This CDR3 has 16 amino acids. Germline CDR1 LNHNV, CDR2 YYDKDF (reference sequence). Trimming took off 0 bases at V and 10 bases at J, with 16 bases between the two ends. The DNA of the CDR3 is TGTGCCACCAGCAGAGATGGACCCAGGAGGAGATCACCCCTCCACTTT. It codes for CATSRDGPRRRSPLHF.

V is TRBV5-1 and J is TRBJ2-1; maybe TRBD2 (7 bases). This CDR3 comprises 19 residues. Germline V gene sequence: CDR1 SGHRS, CDR2 YFSETQ. V lost 0 bases to trimming and J lost 0 bases, with 19 bases between them. The CDR3 nucleotides read TGCGCCAGCAGCTTGGACCTGGGCGGGGGCCCCTTCTCCTACAATGAGCAGTTCTTC. Its protein is CASSLDLGGGPFSYNEQFF.

This chain joins TRBV27 and TRBJ2-1; D is uncertain. The germline V and J ends were trimmed by 2 bases and 1 base, with 12 bases remaining between them. The germline gives CDR1 MNHEY, CDR2 SMNVEV (reference sequence). The CDR3 spans 16 residues. The chain's CDR3 is CASSLMASDSYNEQFF. CDR3 bases: TGTGCCAGCAGTTTAATGGCATCCGATTCCTACAATGAGCAGTTCTTC.

V gene TRBV18 combines with J gene TRBJ2-5, with a possible D match to TRBD1 (6 bases). V was trimmed by 3 bases and J by 4 bases, leaving 12 bases between them. Germline loops: CDR1 KGHSH, CDR2 LQKENI. The CDR3 is 14 amino acids. CDR3 protein: CASSPYQGLETQYF. The CDR3 coding sequence is TGTGCCAGCTCACCCTACCAGGGGTTAGAGACCCAGTACTTC.

V and J are TRBV30 and TRBJ1-1; D is perhaps TRBD1 (5 bases). The V end was cut by 1 base, the J end by 2 bases, with 8 bases between. This CDR3 comprises 13 residues. Germline V lookup: CDR1 GTSNPN, CDR2 SVGIG (reference sequence). CDR3 coding DNA: TGTGCCTGGAGTGCGACAGTAAACACTGAAGCTTTCTTT. Translation: CAWSATVNTEAFF.

In this sample, this clone turned up a few times. The V gene is TRBV6-4, the J gene TRBJ2-3; 14 bases fit TRBD2. This CDR3 has 16 residues. Trimming cost V 0 bases and J 6 bases; bases outside gene matches: 2. Germline values: CDR1 MRHNA, CDR2 SNTAGT. CDR3 in DNA: TGTGCCAGCAGTGACTCGGGGACTAGCGGGAGTGATACGCAGTATTTT. This translates into CASSDSGTSGSDTQYF.

V gene TRBV2 combines with J gene TRBJ1-2; D possibly corresponds to TRBD1 (5 bases). Trimming shortened V by 1 base and J by 2 bases, and 14 bases separated the two germline ends. This CDR3 has 16 residues. The germline CDR1 and CDR2 sequences are SNHLY and FYNNEI. CDR3 coding DNA: TGTGCCAGCAGTGAAGGCGAGCGGGGCATGAACTATGGCTACACCTTC. Amino acid sequence: CASSEGERGMNYGYTF.

The rearrangement uses TRBV29-1 and TRBJ2-7; D is perhaps TRBD1 (5 bases). The CDR3 consists of 12 residues. V was pared by 2 bases and J by 5 bases, with 10 bases between. The germline gives CDR1 SQVTM, CDR2 ANQGSEA. The CDR3 protein is CSVEQGMDEQYF. Here the CDR3 DNA reads TGCAGCGTTGAACAGGGTATGGACGAGCAGTACTTC.

The V and J genes are TRBV5-4 and TRBJ2-7; a possible D gene is TRBD1 (6 bases). Germline lookup yields CDR1 SGHNT and CDR2 YYREEE (reference sequence). CDR3 size: 12 residues. Trimming took 2 bases from V and 5 from J, leaving 8 bases between them. The CDR3 DNA is TGTGCCAGCAGCTTTACAGGGAACGAGCAGTACTTC. This codes for CASSFTGNEQYF.